These 30 T cell receptor beta chains originate from one sample sequenced in a study of PD-1 blockade in classical Hodgkin lymphoma. Profiling relied on immunoSEQ multiplex PCR, and the TCRdb table lists in-frame clones only, not all of them. The sample includes about 16,000 clones, 70% to 90% seen only once; the top ten take 8.4%. Time point defined: newly diagnosed, previously untreated cHL patient sample. The sequenced material came from peripheral blood mononuclear cells (PBMCs). The receptors stem from a human donor with classical Hodgkin lymphoma.

V is TRBV27 and J is TRBJ1-5, with D possibly matching TRBD1 (6 bases). V gave up 8 bases and J gave up 10 bases, with 12 bases separating them. Germline V lookup: CDR1 MNHEY, CDR2 SMNVEV (reference sequence). The CDR3 sequence is 11 residues long. The CDR3 region has the DNA TGTGCCAGCGGAACAGGGCTTCCCCAGCATTTT. It specifies CASGTGLPQHF.

The rearrangement uses TRBV19 and TRBJ2-2; D uncertain. The CDR3 runs to 13 residues. Trimming took 9 bases from V and 1 from J, leaving 9 bases between them. Germline CDR1 reads LNHDA; CDR2 reads SQIVND (reference sequence). This CDR3 is CASSRLNTGELFF. In DNA, the CDR3 is TGTGCCAGCTCTCGACTGAACACCGGGGAGCTGTTTTTT.

The chain combines TRBV6-5 with TRBJ1-1; D unresolved. Germline V gene data show CDR1 as MNHEY and CDR2 as SVGAGI. The CDR3 consists of 14 residues. V was cut by 3 bases and J by 5 bases, with 13 bases left in between. The CDR3 coding sequence is TGTGCCAGCAGTTATATCCCCCGGGTAACTGAAGCTTTCTTT. Translation gives CASSYIPRVTEAFF.

The chain uses TRBV28 and TRBJ2-1; 7 bases align to TRBD1. CDR1 is MDHEN, CDR2 SYDVKM, per germline. The CDR3 extends over 15 amino acids. V was pared by 7 bases and J by 4 bases, with 10 bases of the junction left unmatched. The CDR3 loop reads CASNPAGGTYNEQFF. CDR3 nucleotide sequence: TGTGCCAGCAACCCTGCAGGGGGTACTTACAATGAGCAGTTCTTC.

The chain recombines TRBV29-1 with TRBJ2-7; 7 positions match TRBD1. Looked up from germline, CDR1 is SQVTM and CDR2 is ANQGSEA. V shed 2 bases, J shed 2 bases, and the junction held 3 bases outside the gene matches. CDR3 length: 13 amino acids. The CDR3 sequence: CSVENRGPYEQYF. The CDR3 DNA reads as TGCAGCGTTGAAAACAGGGGCCCCTACGAGCAGTACTTC.

V is TRBV6-4 and J is TRBJ2-3; 7 nucleotides agree with TRBD2. CDR1 is MRHNA, CDR2 SNTAGT, per germline. The CDR3 has 13 residues. V dropped 3 bases and J dropped 3; count of bases not matched to a gene: 0. The CDR3 nucleotides are TGTGCCAGCAGTGAGCGGGAGACAGATACGCAGTATTTT. The encoded protein is CASSERETDTQYF.

The V call is TRBV10-3, the J call TRBJ1-4; possibly TRBD1 for D (5 bases). Trimming pared 7 bases from V and 6 bases from J, leaving 15 bases between. Germline V gene data show CDR1 as ENHRY and CDR2 as SYGVKD. The CDR3 is made up of 14 amino acids. The CDR3 protein is CAITSGAVDEKLFF. CDR3 bases: TGTGCCATCACCTCCGGGGCTGTGGATGAAAAACTGTTTTTT.

The CDR3 DNA follows: TGTGCCAGCAGCTTAAGAGCACAGGGTCTCACTGAAGCTTTCTTT. Residues: CASSLRAQGLTEAFF. V usage is TRBV7-2 and J usage is TRBJ1-1, with D tentatively TRBD1 (6 bases). Germline V CDR1 and CDR2: SGHTA, FQGNSA. V lost 2 bases, J lost 4 bases, and 14 bases lay in between. CDR3 length: 15 residues.

This clone was counted a single time. CDR3 protein: CSVAPMTGDPYEQYF. The CDR3 region has the DNA TGCAGCGTTGCCCCTATGACAGGTGATCCCTACGAGCAGTACTTC. The chain has TRBV29-1 and TRBJ2-7; possibly TRBD1 for D (6 bases). The CDR3 sequence is 15 residues long. Trimming left V 4 bases short and J 2 bases short, with 18 bases between. Germline values: CDR1 SQVTM, CDR2 ANQGSEA.

The chain employs TRBV4-2 and TRBJ2-7; D may correspond to TRBD1 or TRBD2 (6 bases each). Germline V CDR1 and CDR2: LGHNA, YNFKEQ. Trimming removed 0 bases from V and 5 bases from J, with 14 bases in between. This CDR3 has 15 amino acids. CDR3: CASSQDGTGGNEQYF. DNA for the CDR3: TGTGCCAGCAGCCAAGATGGAACCGGGGGCAACGAGCAGTACTTC.

This clone was counted between two and nine times. The V call is TRBV28, the J call TRBJ2-5; 7 bases fit TRBD1. The CDR3 has 13 amino acids. The germline V gene encodes CDR1 MDHEN and CDR2 SYDVKM. The junction had 9 bases not matched to a gene; V was cut back by 9 bases and J by 5 bases. Here the CDR3 DNA reads TGTGCCAGTCGATCGACAGGGAGCGAGACCCAGTACTTC. Protein product: CASRSTGSETQYF.

The chain recombines TRBV2 with TRBJ2-1; 12 bases line up with TRBD2. CDR1 and CDR2 (germline): SNHLY, FYNNEI. The CDR3 loop spans 14 amino acids. The trim removed 8 bases at V and 4 bases at J, leaving 3 bases unmatched. The CDR3 region has the DNA TGTGCCAGCGATCTAGCGGGAGGGTACAATGAGCAGTTCTTC. It encodes CASDLAGGYNEQFF.

The DNA for the CDR3 is TGTGCCAGCAGTCTACGACTCGACTACGAGCAGTACTTC. Its translation is CASSLRLDYEQYF. This chain uses TRBV28 with TRBJ2-7; D remains unclear. This CDR3 has 13 amino acids. V gave up 5 bases and J gave up 3 bases, with 11 bases separating them. The V gene's germline CDR1 is MDHEN and CDR2 SYDVKM.

CDR3 DNA sequence: TGTGCCAGCAGCCCCGGGACCACCGGGGAGCTGTTTTTT. Protein sequence: CASSPGTTGELFF. This chain connects TRBV7-3 to TRBJ2-2; either TRBD1 or TRBD2 may supply D (5 bases each). V was clipped by 5 bases and J by 4 bases, with 8 bases between them. This CDR3 comprises 13 residues. Germline V lookup: CDR1 SGHTA, CDR2 FQGTGA.

This chain uses TRBV2 with TRBJ2-2; D ambiguous. Trimming left V 4 bases short and J 6 bases short, with 6 bases between. CDR3 length: 12 amino acids. Germline loops: CDR1 SNHLY, CDR2 FYNNEI. The CDR3 reads CASSGTAGELFF. In DNA form, the CDR3 reads TGTGCCAGCAGTGGCACAGCCGGGGAGCTGTTTTTT.

A single count supports this clone. The genes are TRBV6-4 and TRBJ2-1, with 9 positions matching TRBD1. CDR3 length: 16 amino acids. J lost 7 bases, V lost 0 bases, and 7 bases had no gene match. The V gene's germline CDR1 is MRHNA and CDR2 SNTAGT. The CDR3 nucleotides are TGTGCCAGCAGTGACTCGTGGGACAGGGTTGGAAATGAGCAGTTCTTC. Amino acids: CASSDSWDRVGNEQFF.

The chain employs TRBV5-1 and TRBJ2-3; D is ambiguous. Trimming shortened V by 7 bases and J by 6 bases, and 21 bases separated the two germline ends. Germline CDR1 is SGHRS and CDR2 is YFSETQ. The CDR3 length is 15 residues. The chain's CDR3 is CASSSALVETDTQYF. In nucleotides, the CDR3 is TGCGCCAGCTCTTCGGCGCTCGTGGAGACGGATACGCAGTATTTT.

V usage is TRBV11-2 and J usage is TRBJ1-5, with D possibly matching TRBD1 (5 bases). Germline V CDR1 and CDR2: SGHAT, FQNNGV. The CDR3 loop spans 13 amino acids. The V gene lost 3 bases and the J gene lost 7 bases, with 10 bases spanning the gap. The CDR3 bases are TGTGCCAGCAGCTTCCAGGGAGGCCAGCCCCAGCATTTT. Protein: CASSFQGGQPQHF.

The table lists this clone with a few counts. CDR3 bases: TGTGCCAGCTCACCCGACAGACTGGTGGGAAACACCATATATTTT. Encoded protein: CASSPDRLVGNTIYF. V gene TRBV18 combines with J gene TRBJ1-3, with D possibly TRBD1 on 5 matching bases. The CDR3 is 15 amino acids. CDR1 is KGHSH and CDR2 is LQKENI in the germline V gene. V gave up 3 bases and J gave up 4 bases, with 13 bases separating them.

The V and J genes are TRBV6-1 and TRBJ1-5; D gene uncertain. The ends were cut back, 3 bases at V and 5 bases at J, with 8 bases in the middle. The germline V gene has CDR1 MNHNS and CDR2 SASEGT. The CDR3 extends over 13 amino acids. For the CDR3, the DNA is TGTGCCAGCAGTGAGGCGTTCGATCAGCCCCAGCATTTT. This translates into CASSEAFDQPQHF.

V and J are TRBV5-1 and TRBJ2-7; D possibly corresponds to TRBD1 (5 bases). CDR3 length: 15 residues. Deletions cut 1 base from V and 1 base from J, with 12 bases between. From germline, CDR1 is SGHRS and CDR2 YFSETQ. The CDR3 DNA reads TGCGCCAGCAGCTTGTCCCTTCCAGGGTCCTACGAGCAGTACTTC. It is translated as CASSLSLPGSYEQYF. The whole variable domain, remainder taken from reference TRBV5-1 and TRBJ2-7, is KAGVTQTPRYLIKTRGQQVTLSCSPISGHRSVSWYQQTPGQGLQFLFEYFSETQRNKGNFPGRFSGRQFSNSRSEMNVSTLELGDSALYLCASSLSLPGSYEQYFGPGTRLTVT.

The chain has TRBV5-1 and TRBJ2-4; D gene uncertain. The CDR3 is 13 residues long. Trimming took off 2 bases at V and 6 bases at J, with 9 bases between the two ends. Germline V CDR1 and CDR2: SGHRS, YFSETQ. CDR3 loop: CASSFRNGNIQYF. CDR3 nucleotides: TGCGCCAGCAGCTTTCGGAACGGAAACATTCAGTACTTC.

In DNA, the CDR3 is TGTGCCAGCAGCTTAGACCTCGCAGGGGGCGCCGTTCAGCCCCAGCATTTT. It specifies CASSLDLAGGAVQPQHF. The chain combines TRBV7-9 with TRBJ1-5; 8 bases align to TRBD1. Per germline, CDR1 SEHNR and CDR2 FQNEAQ (reference sequence). J gave up 6 bases and V 1 base, and 11 bases lay outside the gene matches. The CDR3 is 17 amino acids.

In the case of this clone: The junction departs from the called germline gene at one end, perhaps through a read error. The chain employs TRBV7-7 and TRBJ2-1; a possible D gene is TRBD1 (9 bases). Germline CDR1 reads SSHAT; CDR2 reads FNYEAQ (reference sequence). The CDR3 has 17 residues. DNA for the CDR3: TGTGCTAGCAGCCCCTCGGGGGGGGGACAGGGTAACAATGAGCAGTTCTTC. Encoded protein: CASSPSGGGQGNNEQFF.

This clone was counted only a few times. The chain carries TRBV9 and TRBJ2-1; no clear D gene. Germline assignment: CDR1 SGDLS and CDR2 YYNGEE. V lost 6 bases to trimming and J lost 0 bases, with 13 bases between them. The CDR3 runs 15 residues. The CDR3 nucleotides read TGTGCCAGCAATGGCGGACGTAGCTCCTACAATGAGCAGTTCTTC. As protein: CASNGGRSSYNEQFF.

V gene TRBV27 combines with J gene TRBJ2-7; the D is unclear. The CDR3 is made up of 14 amino acids. V shed 3 bases and J shed 1 base, with 10 bases lying between them. Germline lookup yields CDR1 MNHEY and CDR2 SMNVEV (reference sequence). CDR3 region: CASSLTALSYEQYF. Here the CDR3 DNA reads TGTGCCAGCAGTTTGACCGCCTTATCCTACGAGCAGTACTTC.

This rearrangement joins TRBV6-4 to TRBJ2-2, with D maybe TRBD2 (6 bases). The CDR3 runs to 13 residues. From germline, CDR1 is MRHNA and CDR2 SNTAGT. V lost 5 bases and J lost 3, with 7 bases in between. The CDR3 DNA is TGTGCCAGCAGTTTAGCGGACACCGGGGAGCTGTTTTTT. Translated: CASSLADTGELFF.

This chain links TRBV28 with TRBJ1-5; D possibly corresponds to TRBD1 (5 bases). V lost 9 bases and J lost 1, with 10 bases in between. The CDR3 covers 13 residues. Germline loops: CDR1 MDHEN, CDR2 SYDVKM. Written as DNA, the CDR3 is TGTGCCAGTGGGGGGGGGAGCAATCAGCCCCAGCATTTT. This encodes CASGGGSNQPQHF.

This rearrangement joins TRBV27 to TRBJ2-7, with TRBD1 matching 11 bases. In germline, CDR1 is MNHEY, CDR2 SMNVEV (reference sequence). Trimming at V came to 2 bases and at J to 2 bases, leaving 8 bases not matched to a gene. This CDR3 comprises 17 residues. The DNA of the CDR3 is TGTGCCAGCAGTTTACTAGGGACAGGGGGGACTCCCTACGAGCAGTACTTC. Its translation: CASSLLGTGGTPYEQYF.

This chain links TRBV5-5 with TRBJ2-7, with 15 bases that match TRBD2. CDR3 size: 15 residues. CDR1 SGHKS and CDR2 YYEKEE come from the germline V gene (reference sequence). Germline trimming cut 0 bases from V and 7 bases from J; bases unmatched to any gene: 2. The CDR3 nucleotides are TGTGCCAGCAGCTTGGAGGGACTAGCGGGAGGTGAGCAGTACTTC. It translates to CASSLEGLAGGEQYF.